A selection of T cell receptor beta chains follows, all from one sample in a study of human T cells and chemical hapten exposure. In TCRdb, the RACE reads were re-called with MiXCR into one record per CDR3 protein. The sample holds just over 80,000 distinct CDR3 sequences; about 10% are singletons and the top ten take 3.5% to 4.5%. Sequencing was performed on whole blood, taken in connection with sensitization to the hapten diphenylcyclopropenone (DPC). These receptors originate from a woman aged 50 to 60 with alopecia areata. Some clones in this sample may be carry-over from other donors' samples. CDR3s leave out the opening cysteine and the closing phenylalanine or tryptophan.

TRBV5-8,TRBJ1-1,ASSWGQGATEAF
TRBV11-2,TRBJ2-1,ASSLSGGYNEQF
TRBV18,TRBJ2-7,ASSPQGMSPYEQY
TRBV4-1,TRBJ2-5,ASSQRDWETQY
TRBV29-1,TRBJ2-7,SVARGQPPYEQY
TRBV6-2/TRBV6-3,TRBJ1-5,ASRAGGPQH
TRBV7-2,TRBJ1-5,ASSRGQVANQPQH
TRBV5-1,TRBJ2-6,ASSKIQGFSGANVLT
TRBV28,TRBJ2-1,ASSLRGDPF
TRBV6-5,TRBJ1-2,ASSRDNPAGYT
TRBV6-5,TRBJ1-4,ASSRTDNEKLF
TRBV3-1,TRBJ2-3,ASSPGPSSGSSDTQY
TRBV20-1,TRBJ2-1,SAVARANEQF
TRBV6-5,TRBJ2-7,ATSKGTVSYEQY
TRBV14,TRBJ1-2,ASSPGTYGYT
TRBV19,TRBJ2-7,ASRRTSGSDEQY
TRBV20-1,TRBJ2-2,SAHQGTGTGELF
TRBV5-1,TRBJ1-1,ASSFNTEAF
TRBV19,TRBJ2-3,ASTRKGPGGSGGTDTQY
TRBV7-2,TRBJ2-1,ASSSQGAAYNEQF
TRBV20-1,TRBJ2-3,SARDAGDLTDTQY
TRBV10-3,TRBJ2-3,AIGLKDTQY
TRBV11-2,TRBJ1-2,ASSLNSAGQGRLRYT
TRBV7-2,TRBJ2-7,ASSPLAGNSYEQY
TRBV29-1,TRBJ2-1,SVRYDPDNEQF
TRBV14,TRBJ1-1,ASSRGGINTEAF
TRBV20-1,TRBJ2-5,SAPGPGGRTQY
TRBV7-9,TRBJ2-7,ASSLGGGGSHEQY
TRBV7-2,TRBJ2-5,ASSPRARSGQETQY
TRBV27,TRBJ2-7,ASRPRLGYEQY
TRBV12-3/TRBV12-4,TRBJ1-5,ASISTGQGLRPQH
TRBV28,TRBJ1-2,ASSSQGDYGYT
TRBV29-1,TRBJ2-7,SVGLTSSYEQY
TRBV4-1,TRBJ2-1,ASSQDHRTSGRQLNEQF
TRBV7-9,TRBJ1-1,ASHYPRPGQGTF
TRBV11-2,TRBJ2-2,ASSLPDGQDYTGELF
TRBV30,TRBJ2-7,AWSPGGAGYEQY
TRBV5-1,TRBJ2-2,ASRLAATGELF
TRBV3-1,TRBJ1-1,ASSQGPPGAF
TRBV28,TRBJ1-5,ASSSPPGRYSNQPQH
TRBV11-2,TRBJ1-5,ASSRDGLSNQPQH
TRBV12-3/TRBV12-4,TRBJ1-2,ASSFGTGAIGYT
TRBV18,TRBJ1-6,ASSHPGVDSPLH